The next 27 T cell receptor beta chains were all read from a single sample in a study of human T cells and chemical hapten exposure. TCRdb itself ran the RACE reads through MiXCR, one entry per CDR3 protein. This table has roughly 120,000 distinct CDR3 sequences, 12% to 15% appearing once. Time point defined: patch test 1, 2 weeks after DPC sensitization. Treatment described: therapeutic diphenylcyclopropenone sensitization with weekly scalp DPC. Sequenced material: whole blood, taken in connection with sensitization to the hapten diphenylcyclopropenone (DPC). These receptor sequences come from a man between 18 and 29 years old with alopecia areata. Some clones in this sample may be carry-over from other donors' samples.

This clonotype was found a few times. This sequence joins TRBV7-9 and TRBJ2-5; the D gene could be TRBD1 or TRBD2 (6 bases each). V dropped 3 bases and J dropped 4 bases, with 15 bases sitting between them. The CDR3 length is 15 residues. CDR1 and CDR2 (germline): SEHNR, FQNEAQ (reference sequence). CDR3 sequence: CASSLGGRGGETQYF. CDR3 DNA: TGTGCCAGCAGCTTGGGAGGCAGGGGCGGAGAGACCCAGTACTTC.

The gene calls are TRBV9 and TRBJ1-1, with D maybe TRBD1 (5 bases). Germline V gene data show CDR1 as SGDLS and CDR2 as YYNGEE. The ends were cut back, 3 bases at V and 3 bases at J, with 15 bases in the middle. CDR3 length: 15 amino acids. The chain's CDR3 is CASSEIGTEDTEAFF. For the CDR3, the DNA is TGTGCCAGCAGCGAGATCGGGACGGAGGACACTGAAGCTTTCTTT.

The J gene is TRBJ1-5, the V gene TRBV7-2, with 11 nucleotides matching TRBD1. Germline CDR1 reads SGHTA; CDR2 reads FQGNSA. V gave up 3 bases and J gave up 9 bases; unmatched junction bases: 7. The CDR3 extends over 15 amino acids. DNA for the CDR3: TGTGCCAGCAGCTTGGCCGGACAGGGGGCTTCGCCCCAGCATTTT. Translated: CASSLAGQGASPQHF.

With regard to this clonotype: A read error may account for a junction end that differs from germline. The V call is TRBV6-2 or TRBV6-3, the J call TRBJ2-1; D is undetermined. Germline V gene data show CDR1 as MNHEY and CDR2 as SVGEGT. The CDR3 spans 12 residues. CDR3 in DNA: TGTGCCAGCAGTTACCCGGACGTCCGCACCCTCTTC. Protein sequence: CASSYPDVRTLF.

This clonotype has ten or more counts. CDR3 nucleotide sequence: TGTGCCAGCAGCTTAAGGGGCGGTGAAAAACTGTTTTTT. It codes for CASSLRGGEKLFF. The rearrangement joins TRBV7-3 to TRBJ1-4, with D perhaps matching TRBD1 (5 bases). The CDR3 is made up of 13 amino acids. V lost 1 base and J lost 7, with 7 bases in between. CDR1 and CDR2 from the germline V gene are SGHTA and FQGTGA.

The chain joins TRBV5-6 to TRBJ2-3; 8 nucleotides agree with TRBD1. There are 16 residues in the CDR3. V was pared by 0 bases and J by 3 bases, with 6 bases of the junction left unmatched. In germline, CDR1 is SGHDT, CDR2 YYEEEE. The CDR3 loop is CASSLAGRGQTDTQYF. The DNA for the CDR3 is TGTGCCAGCAGCTTGGCCGGCAGGGGGCAAACAGATACGCAGTATTTT.

This clonotype was detected a few times. J is TRBJ1-5 and V is TRBV6-1; the D gene is possibly TRBD1 (6 bases). The CDR3 consists of 15 residues. With 5 bases removed from V and 4 bases from J, the gap between germline ends came to 15 bases. Germline-derived CDR1 and CDR2 are MNHNS and SASEGT. In DNA form, the CDR3 reads TGTGCCAGCAGTACCAGGGGAAGGCTTAATCAGCCCCAGCATTTT. Its protein product is CASSTRGRLNQPQHF.

CDR3 sequence: CASSVFSSILTSGANVLTF. CDR3 bases: TGTGCCAGCAGCGTATTTAGCAGTATCCTGACATCTGGGGCCAACGTCCTGACTTTC. V is TRBV9 and J is TRBJ2-6; D not resolved. There are 19 residues in the CDR3. The germline gives CDR1 SGDLS, CDR2 YYNGEE. Trimming left V 1 base short and J 1 base short, with 18 bases between.

This clonotype was counted at least ten times. The rearrangement joins TRBV4-3 to TRBJ1-5, with a possible D match to TRBD1 (5 bases). CDR1 LGHNA and CDR2 YSLEER come from the germline V gene. V gave up 2 bases and J gave up 7 bases, with 9 bases separating them. This CDR3 is 13 amino acids long. The CDR3 DNA follows: TGCGCCAGCAGCCAATTCTCAGGGCAGCCCCAGCATTTT. The encoded protein is CASSQFSGQPQHF.

This clonotype was detected a few times. The CDR3 DNA reads TGTGCCAGCAGCTCACGAGACATCTTCAGCAATCAGCCCCAGCATTTT. Protein: CASSSRDIFSNQPQHF. The chain uses TRBV7-2 and TRBJ1-5; D unclear. CDR1 SGHTA and CDR2 FQGNSA come from the germline V gene. The CDR3 extends over 16 amino acids. With 4 bases removed from V and 1 base from J, the gap between germline ends came to 14 bases.

This chain joins TRBV20-1 and TRBJ2-7; 9 bases match TRBD1. The CDR3 covers 14 residues. Germline V lookup: CDR1 DFQATT, CDR2 SNEGSKA (reference sequence). The V segment lost 3 bases and the J segment 6 bases; nucleotides outside the gene matches: 9. The CDR3 nucleotides are TGCAGTGCTAGTACTCCGGGACAGGGATTCGAGCAGTACTTC. Translated: CSASTPGQGFEQYF.

In this sample, this clonotype turned up a few times. The chain uses TRBV12-3 or TRBV12-4 and TRBJ1-1, with D tentatively TRBD1 (6 bases). Trimming shortened V by 0 bases and J by 5 bases, and 13 bases separated the two germline ends. The CDR3 length is 15 residues. The CDR3 DNA reads as TGTGCCAGCAGTTTAGCGCAGGGGATAAGGACTGAAGCTTTCTTT. Translating it yields CASSLAQGIRTEAFF.

The gene calls are TRBV6-1 and TRBJ1-1; D ambiguous. The CDR3 loop spans 16 amino acids. The ends were cut back, 2 bases at V and 3 bases at J, with 16 bases in the middle. The germline V gene has CDR1 MNHNS and CDR2 SASEGT. This chain's CDR3 is CASSELFMWPYTEAFF. CDR3 bases: TGTGCCAGCAGTGAACTTTTTATGTGGCCATACACTGAAGCTTTCTTT.

This clonotype was detected many times. The chain has TRBV11-3 and TRBJ2-2; TRBD2 matches at 7 bases. Germline loops: CDR1 SGHNT, CDR2 YENEEA. The CDR3 sequence is 13 residues long. J was trimmed by 5 bases and V by 5 bases; bases with no gene match: 2. CDR3 bases: TGTGCCAGCAGCCCCGGGGGGACCGGGGAGCTGTTTTTT. It encodes CASSPGGTGELFF.

This clonotype was counted a few times. The chain joins TRBV7-8 to TRBJ2-5; D tentatively fits TRBD1 or TRBD2 (5 bases each). The CDR3 covers 11 residues. In germline, CDR1 is SGHVS, CDR2 FQNEAQ. V shed 4 bases and J shed 5 bases, with 5 bases lying between them. CDR3 nucleotides: TGTGCCAGCAGCTGGGGGGAGACCCAGTACTTC. This translates into CASSWGETQYF.

This clonotype was observed a few times. This chain joins TRBV29-1 and TRBJ1-2; weak D call: TRBD1 (6 bases). Germline values: CDR1 SQVTM, CDR2 ANQGSEA. The CDR3 length is 13 residues. Deletions cut 4 bases from V and 0 bases from J, with 9 bases between. In DNA form, the CDR3 reads TGCAGCGTTGTACAGGGAACTAACTATGGCTACACCTTC. Its translation: CSVVQGTNYGYTF.

This clonotype was detected many times. The chain employs TRBV10-3 and TRBJ2-4; 7 nucleotides align to TRBD1. CDR1 and CDR2 from the germline V gene are ENHRY and SYGVKD. CDR3 size: 18 residues. Trimming took 8 bases from V and 1 from J; bases not matched to a gene: 17. The CDR3 nucleotides are TGTGCCATCTCTGCTAGACAGGGTGGGATAATGGCCAAAAACATTCAGTACTTC. It specifies CAISARQGGIMAKNIQYF.

This clonotype was seen more than once but under ten times. The chain couples TRBV19 to TRBJ2-6, with D unclear. This CDR3 comprises 15 residues. Trimming cost V 9 bases and J 0 bases, with 12 bases left between them. Germline values: CDR1 LNHDA, CDR2 SQIVND (reference sequence). This CDR3 is CASNPAHSGANVLTF. The DNA of the CDR3 is TGTGCCAGCAACCCAGCACACTCTGGGGCCAACGTCCTGACTTTC.

This rearrangement joins TRBV4-3 to TRBJ2-3; either TRBD1 or TRBD2 may fit D (6 bases each). The CDR3 consists of 14 residues. Germline-derived CDR1 and CDR2 are LGHNA and YSLEER. Trimming took 8 bases from V and 8 from J, leaving 20 bases between them. The CDR3 is CASSSSGALGTQYF. CDR3 DNA: TGCGCCAGCTCCTCGTCGGGGGCCCTCGGTACGCAGTATTTT.

The gene calls are TRBV20-1 and TRBJ1-3; tentatively, D is TRBD1 (5 bases). Trimming took 5 bases from V and 4 from J, leaving 9 bases between them. The CDR3 contains 12 residues. Per germline, CDR1 DFQATT and CDR2 SNEGSKA (reference sequence). CDR3 coding DNA: TGCAGTGCTCCCTCAGGGGGAAACACCATATATTTT. Its translation: CSAPSGGNTIYF.

This clonotype has just a few counts. The chain combines TRBV7-9 with TRBJ2-3; D is ambiguous. Trimming took 1 base from V and 2 from J, leaving 13 bases between them. Germline-derived CDR1 and CDR2 are SEHNR and FQNEAQ (reference sequence). The CDR3 runs 16 residues. Here the CDR3 reads CASSLDLQASTDTQYF. CDR3 in DNA: TGTGCCAGCAGCTTAGATCTGCAGGCCTCCACAGATACGCAGTATTTT.

The CDR3 loop reads CSAGAGQHNQPQHF. For the CDR3, the DNA is TGCAGTGCTGGAGCCGGACAGCACAATCAGCCCCAGCATTTT. The chain couples TRBV20-1 to TRBJ1-5, with D perhaps TRBD1 (6 bases). V was cut by 5 bases and J by 3 bases, with 14 bases left in between. Germline V gene data show CDR1 as DFQATT and CDR2 as SNEGSKA (reference sequence). CDR3 length equals 14 residues.

This clonotype was seen a handful of times. The rearrangement uses TRBV7-8 and TRBJ1-4, with D tentatively TRBD1 (5 bases). The V end lost 5 bases, the J end lost 0 bases, and 16 bases lay between the germline ends. Germline V lookup: CDR1 SGHVS, CDR2 FQNEAQ. There are 17 residues in the CDR3. The CDR3 protein is CASSALGTAATNEKLFF. CDR3 DNA sequence: TGTGCCAGCAGCGCACTCGGGACGGCCGCAACTAATGAAAAACTGTTTTTT. The variable domain in full, with the rest retrieved from reference TRBV7-8 and TRBJ1-4, is GAGVSQSPRYKVAKRGQDVALRCDPISGHVSLFWYQQALGQGPEFLTYFQNEAQLDKSGLPSDRFFAERPEGSVSTLKIQRTQQEDSAVYLCASSALGTAATNEKLFFGSGTQLSVL.

This chain uses TRBV6-4 with TRBJ2-3; TRBD2 matches at 11 bases. The CDR3 spans 16 residues. Germline V gene data show CDR1 as MRHNA and CDR2 as SNTAGT. With 2 bases clipped from V and 4 bases from J, the junction kept 5 bases outside the gene matches. In nucleotides, the CDR3 is TGTGCCAGCAGTGACGCTAGCGGGGGGACTGCAGATACGCAGTATTTT. Encoded protein: CASSDASGGTADTQYF.

This clonotype occurred a few times. This chain links TRBV6-5 with TRBJ1-1, with D maybe TRBD1 (6 bases). V shed 2 bases and J shed 0 bases, with 10 bases lying between them. CDR1 and CDR2 from the germline V gene are MNHEY and SVGAGI. This CDR3 has 15 residues. In nucleotides, the CDR3 is TGTGCCAGCAGTTACAACGGGGGGCTGAACACTGAAGCTTTCTTT. This translates into CASSYNGGLNTEAFF.

This sequence joins TRBV3-1 and TRBJ2-7; D may be TRBD1 (6 bases). This CDR3 has 12 amino acids. Between the trimmed V and J ends, which lost 3 bases and 6 bases, there was a span of 9 bases. The germline V gene has CDR1 LGHDT and CDR2 YNNKEL (reference sequence). Here the CDR3 reads CASSQAGVEQYF. The CDR3 nucleotides read TGTGCCAGCAGCCAGGCAGGGGTCGAGCAGTACTTC.

This clonotype was counted between two and nine times. The junction departs from germline at one end; a sequencing error may be responsible. The rearrangement joins TRBV2 to TRBJ2-7; TRBD2 matches at 9 bases. Germline V gives CDR1 SNHLY, CDR2 FYNNEI. The CDR3 extends over 15 amino acids. The chain's CDR3 is CASSERWLAGTHGDF. As DNA, the CDR3 is TGTGCCAGCAGTGAAAGGTGGCTAGCGGGGACCCACGGGGACTTC.